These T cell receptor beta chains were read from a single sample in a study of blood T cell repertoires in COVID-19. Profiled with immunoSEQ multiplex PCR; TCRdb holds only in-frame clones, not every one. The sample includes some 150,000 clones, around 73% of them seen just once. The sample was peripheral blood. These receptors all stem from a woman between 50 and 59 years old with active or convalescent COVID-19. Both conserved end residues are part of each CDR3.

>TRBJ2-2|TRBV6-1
CASSESIGTFTGELFF
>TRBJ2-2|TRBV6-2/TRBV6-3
CASSSGLAAGELFF
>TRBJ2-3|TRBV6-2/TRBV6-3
CASSYLTSGYTDTQYF
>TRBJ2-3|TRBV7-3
CASSLRASPSDTQYF
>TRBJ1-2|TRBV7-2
CASSLLLGQLLENYGYTF
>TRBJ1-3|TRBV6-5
CASRVGREAGNTIYF
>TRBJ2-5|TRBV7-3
CASSMTGSQTQYF
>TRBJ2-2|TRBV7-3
CASSLSGGGNTGELFF
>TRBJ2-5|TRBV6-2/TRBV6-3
CASSYAWTSGRSGKTQYF
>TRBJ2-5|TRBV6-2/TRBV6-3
CASSFPGLAEETQYF
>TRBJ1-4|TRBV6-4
CASRVNRGWKEELFF
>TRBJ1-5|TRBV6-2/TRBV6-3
CASSIPGTPTDQPQHF
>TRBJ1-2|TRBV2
CASSPGQLYGYTF
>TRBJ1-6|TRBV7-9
CASSLEQGYNSPLHF
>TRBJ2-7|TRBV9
CASSVGPAGGTYEQYF
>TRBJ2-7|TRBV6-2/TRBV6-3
CASSPTGRGYTYEQYF
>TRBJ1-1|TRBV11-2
CASSLRDRVSTFF
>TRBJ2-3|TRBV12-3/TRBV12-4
CASSSPVTQYF
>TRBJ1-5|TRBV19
CASTFSRDQPQHF
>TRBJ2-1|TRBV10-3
CAISEETRVSRGQFF
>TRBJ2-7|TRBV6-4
CASSEHDLAASYEQYF
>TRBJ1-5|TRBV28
CASRPGQTNQPQHF
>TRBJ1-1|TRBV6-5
CASWQQGSTEAFF
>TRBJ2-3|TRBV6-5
CASSRTGRGTDTQYF
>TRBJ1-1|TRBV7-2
CASSLAWGGGTEAFF
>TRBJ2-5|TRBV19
CASSPLAGRGGTQYF
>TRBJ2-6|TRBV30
CAWTHREAGANVLTF
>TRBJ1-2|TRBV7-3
CASSTPPLQGGYGYTF
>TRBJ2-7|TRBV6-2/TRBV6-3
CASSRSTTGGGYEQYF
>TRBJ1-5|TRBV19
CASSIDRAGSQPQHF
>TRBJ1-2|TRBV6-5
CASSYSRWEASGYTF
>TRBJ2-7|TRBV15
CATSRDKPSPGTGGHEQYF
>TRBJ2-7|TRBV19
CASSIGGAPSYEQYF
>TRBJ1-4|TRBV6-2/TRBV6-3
CASSPRQAGNEKLFF
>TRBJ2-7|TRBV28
CASTGQTGLGYEQYF
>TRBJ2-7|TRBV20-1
CSAPQGSEQYF
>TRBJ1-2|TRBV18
CASSPFRGDRGYTF
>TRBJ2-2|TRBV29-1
CSVDSTGQGDTGELFF
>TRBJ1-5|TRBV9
CASSTGQGGNQPQHF
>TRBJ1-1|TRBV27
CASSLARGRGVDTEAFF
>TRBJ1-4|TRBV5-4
CASSPGGTNEKLFF